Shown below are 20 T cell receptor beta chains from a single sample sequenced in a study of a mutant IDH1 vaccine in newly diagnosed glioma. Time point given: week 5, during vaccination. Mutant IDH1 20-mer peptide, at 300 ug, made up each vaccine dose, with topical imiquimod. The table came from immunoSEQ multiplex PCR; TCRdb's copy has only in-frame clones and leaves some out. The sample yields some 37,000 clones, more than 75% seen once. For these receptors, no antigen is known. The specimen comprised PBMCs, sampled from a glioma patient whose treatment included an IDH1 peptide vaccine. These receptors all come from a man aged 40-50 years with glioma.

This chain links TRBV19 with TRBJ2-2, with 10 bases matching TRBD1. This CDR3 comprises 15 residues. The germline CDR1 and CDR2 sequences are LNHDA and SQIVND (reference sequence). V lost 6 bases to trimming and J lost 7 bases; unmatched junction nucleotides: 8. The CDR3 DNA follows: TGTGCCAGTAGAATTAGACAGGGGGCAGACGGGGAGCTGTTTTTT. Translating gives CASRIRQGADGELFF.

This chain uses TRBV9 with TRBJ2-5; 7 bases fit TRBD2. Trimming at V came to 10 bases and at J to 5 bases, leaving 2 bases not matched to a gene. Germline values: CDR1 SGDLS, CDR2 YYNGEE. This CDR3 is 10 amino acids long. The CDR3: CALGRETQYF. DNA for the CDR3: TGTGCCCTCGGGAGGGAGACCCAGTACTTC. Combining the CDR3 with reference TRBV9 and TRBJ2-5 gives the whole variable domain DSGVTQTPKHLITATGQRVTLRCSPRSGDLSVYWYQQSLDQGLQFLIQYYNGEERAKGNILERFSAQQFPDLHSELNLSSLELGDSALYFCALGRETQYFGPGTRLLVL.

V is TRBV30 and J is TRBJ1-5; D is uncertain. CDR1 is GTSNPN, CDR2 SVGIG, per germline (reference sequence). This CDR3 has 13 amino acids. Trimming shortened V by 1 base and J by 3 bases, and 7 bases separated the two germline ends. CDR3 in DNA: TGTGCCTGGAGTGAACAGTCCAATCAGCCCCAGCATTTT. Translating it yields CAWSEQSNQPQHF.

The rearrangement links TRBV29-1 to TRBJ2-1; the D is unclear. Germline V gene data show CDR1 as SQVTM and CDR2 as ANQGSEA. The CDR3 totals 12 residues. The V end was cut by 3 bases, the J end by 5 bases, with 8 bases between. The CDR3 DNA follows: TGCAGCGTTGAGTACAGCGACAATGAGCAGTTCTTC. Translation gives CSVEYSDNEQFF.

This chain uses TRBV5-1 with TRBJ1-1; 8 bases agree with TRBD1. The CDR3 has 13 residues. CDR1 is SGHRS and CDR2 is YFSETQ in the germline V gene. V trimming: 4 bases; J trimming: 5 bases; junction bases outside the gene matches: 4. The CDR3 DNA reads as TGCGCCAGCAGCGGGGACAGGCATACTGAAGCTTTCTTT. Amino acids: CASSGDRHTEAFF.

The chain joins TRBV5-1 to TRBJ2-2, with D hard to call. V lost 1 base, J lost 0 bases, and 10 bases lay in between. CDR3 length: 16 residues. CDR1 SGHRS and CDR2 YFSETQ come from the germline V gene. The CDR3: CASSLSWPSNTGELFF. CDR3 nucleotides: TGCGCCAGCAGCTTGTCGTGGCCGTCGAACACCGGGGAGCTGTTTTTT.

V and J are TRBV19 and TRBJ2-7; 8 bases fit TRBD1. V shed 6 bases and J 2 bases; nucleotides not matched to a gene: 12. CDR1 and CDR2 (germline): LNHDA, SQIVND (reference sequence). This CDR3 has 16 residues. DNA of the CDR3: TGTGCCAGTAGGGAAGCCTCCGGGACAGGCGCCTACGAGCAGTACTTC. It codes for CASREASGTGAYEQYF.

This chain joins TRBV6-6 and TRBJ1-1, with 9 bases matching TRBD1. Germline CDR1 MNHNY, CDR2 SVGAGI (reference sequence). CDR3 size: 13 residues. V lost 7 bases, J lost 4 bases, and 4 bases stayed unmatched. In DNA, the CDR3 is TGTGCCAGCAACCTACAGGGGGCCACTGAAGCTTTCTTT. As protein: CASNLQGATEAFF.

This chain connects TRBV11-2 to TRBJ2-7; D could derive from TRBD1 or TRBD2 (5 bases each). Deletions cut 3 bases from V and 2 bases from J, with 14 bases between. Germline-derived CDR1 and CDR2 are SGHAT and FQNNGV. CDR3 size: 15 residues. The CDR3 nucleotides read TGTGCCAGCAGCTTCTCCGGGGCAGACCCCTACGAGCAGTACTTC. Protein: CASSFSGADPYEQYF.

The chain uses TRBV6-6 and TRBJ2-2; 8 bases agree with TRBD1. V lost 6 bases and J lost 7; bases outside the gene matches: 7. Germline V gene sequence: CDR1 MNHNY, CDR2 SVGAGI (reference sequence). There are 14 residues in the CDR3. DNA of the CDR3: TGTGCCAGCAGCTCATCAGGGGGCCTCGGGGAGCTGTTTTTT. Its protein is CASSSSGGLGELFF.

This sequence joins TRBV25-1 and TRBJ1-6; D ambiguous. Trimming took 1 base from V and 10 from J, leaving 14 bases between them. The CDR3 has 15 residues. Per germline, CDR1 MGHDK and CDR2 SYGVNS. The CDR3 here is CASSESPSGKSPLHF. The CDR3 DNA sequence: TGTGCCAGCAGTGAATCTCCCTCAGGAAAATCACCCCTCCACTTT.

CDR3 loop: CASSLGQGSETQYF. The CDR3 DNA is TGCGCCAGCAGCTTGGGACAGGGATCAGAGACCCAGTACTTC. The chain uses TRBV5-1 and TRBJ2-5; 7 nucleotides agree with TRBD1. The CDR3 runs to 14 residues. With 0 bases clipped from V and 4 bases from J, the junction kept 3 bases outside the gene matches. Germline V CDR1 and CDR2: SGHRS, YFSETQ.

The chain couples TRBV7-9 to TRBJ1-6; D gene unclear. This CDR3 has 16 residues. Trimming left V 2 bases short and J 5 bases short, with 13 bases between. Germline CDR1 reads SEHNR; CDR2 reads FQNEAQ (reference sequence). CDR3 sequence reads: CASSLTPGPHNSPLHF. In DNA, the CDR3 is TGTGCCAGCAGCTTAACCCCCGGCCCCCATAATTCACCCCTCCACTTT.

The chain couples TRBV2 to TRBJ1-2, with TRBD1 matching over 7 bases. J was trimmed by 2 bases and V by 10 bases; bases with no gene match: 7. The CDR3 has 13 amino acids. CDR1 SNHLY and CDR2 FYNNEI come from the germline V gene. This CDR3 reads CAILDRANYGYTF. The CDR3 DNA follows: TGTGCCATACTAGACAGGGCCAACTATGGCTACACCTTC.

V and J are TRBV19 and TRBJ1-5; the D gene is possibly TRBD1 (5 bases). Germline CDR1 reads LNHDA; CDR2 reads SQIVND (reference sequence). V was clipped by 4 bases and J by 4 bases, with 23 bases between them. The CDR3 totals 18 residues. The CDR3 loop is CASSKETTEGTLNQPQHF. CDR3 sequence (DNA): TGTGCCAGTAGTAAGGAGACGACAGAGGGGACGCTTAATCAGCCCCAGCATTTT.

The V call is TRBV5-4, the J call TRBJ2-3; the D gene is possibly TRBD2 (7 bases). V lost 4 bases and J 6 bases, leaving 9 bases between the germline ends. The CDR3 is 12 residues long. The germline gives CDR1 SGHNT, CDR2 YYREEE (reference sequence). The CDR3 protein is CASSPGGDTQYF. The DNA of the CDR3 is TGTGCCAGCAGCCCGGGGGGCGATACGCAGTATTTT. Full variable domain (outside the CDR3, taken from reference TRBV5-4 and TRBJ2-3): ETGVTQSPTHLIKTRGQQVTLRCSSQSGHNTVSWYQQALGQGPQFIFQYYREEENGRGNFPPRFSGLQFPNYSSELNVNALELDDSALYLCASSPGGDTQYFGPGTRLTVL.

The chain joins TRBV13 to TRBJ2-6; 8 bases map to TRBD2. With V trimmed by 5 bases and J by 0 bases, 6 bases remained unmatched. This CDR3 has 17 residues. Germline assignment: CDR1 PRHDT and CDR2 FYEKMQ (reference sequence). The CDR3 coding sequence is TGTGCCAGCAGCCTCATAGCGGGACCCTCTGGGGCCAACGTCCTGACTTTC. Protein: CASSLIAGPSGANVLTF.

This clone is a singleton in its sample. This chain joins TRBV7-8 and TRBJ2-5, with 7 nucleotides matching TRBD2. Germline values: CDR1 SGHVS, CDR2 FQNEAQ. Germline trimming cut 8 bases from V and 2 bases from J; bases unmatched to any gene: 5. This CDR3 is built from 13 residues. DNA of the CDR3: TGTGCCAGCGGGGGGGGAGGACAAGAGACCCAGTACTTC. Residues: CASGGGGQETQYF.

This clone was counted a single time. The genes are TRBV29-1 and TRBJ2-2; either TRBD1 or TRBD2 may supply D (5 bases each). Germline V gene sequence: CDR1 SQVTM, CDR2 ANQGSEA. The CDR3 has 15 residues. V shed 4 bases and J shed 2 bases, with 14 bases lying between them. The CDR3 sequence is CSVGGTEENTGELFF. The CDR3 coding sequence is TGCAGCGTTGGTGGGACCGAGGAAAACACCGGGGAGCTGTTTTTT.

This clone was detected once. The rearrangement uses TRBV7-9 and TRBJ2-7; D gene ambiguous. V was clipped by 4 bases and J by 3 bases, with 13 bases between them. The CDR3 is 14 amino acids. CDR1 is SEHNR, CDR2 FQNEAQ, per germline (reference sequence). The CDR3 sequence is CASSSPDGIYEQYF. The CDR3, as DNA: TGTGCCAGCAGCTCCCCGGACGGTATCTACGAGCAGTACTTC.